This entry lists 25 T cell receptor beta chains sequenced from one sample in a study of shared clonotypes between healthy human individuals. TCRdb keeps only in-frame clones here, not all; method: immunoSEQ multiplex PCR. The table shows roughly 680,000 clones, with 72% occurring only once. The sequenced material came from memory CD4+ T cells sorted from blood. Regarding subset: CD45RA-negative fraction. These receptors were taken from a woman younger than 45 in good health.

This clone was recorded at least ten times. The rearrangement uses TRBV19 and TRBJ2-3; 8 bases agree with TRBD1. The CDR3 consists of 15 residues. V lost 10 bases to trimming and J lost 0 bases; unmatched junction nucleotides: 9. The germline gives CDR1 LNHDA, CDR2 SQIVND (reference sequence). The CDR3 DNA sequence: TGTGCCACCACTCGCAGGGGGCAAAGCACAGATACGCAGTATTTT. Amino acids: CATTRRGQSTDTQYF.

At least ten counts were recorded for this clone. This chain connects TRBV27 to TRBJ1-1; 8 positions match TRBD1. CDR1 MNHEY and CDR2 SMNVEV come from the germline V gene (reference sequence). With 5 bases clipped from V and 6 bases from J, the junction kept 11 bases outside the gene matches. The CDR3 length is 15 residues. The DNA for the CDR3 is TGTGCCAGCAGTGAACAGGGGGGTGGTTTCGCTGAAGCTTTCTTT. This translates into CASSEQGGGFAEAFF.

This clone was observed a handful of times. V and J are TRBV7-2 and TRBJ1-5; 7 positions agree with TRBD1. The CDR3 consists of 15 residues. Germline CDR1 and CDR2: SGHTA and FQGNSA. With V trimmed by 5 bases and J by 3 bases, 7 bases remained unmatched. CDR3 sequence (DNA): TGTGCCAGCAGCCAGGGGGGCGCCTACAATCAGCCCCAGCATTTT. It codes for CASSQGGAYNQPQHF.

The chain couples TRBV19 to TRBJ2-1; D ambiguous. The germline V gene encodes CDR1 LNHDA and CDR2 SQIVND (reference sequence). V was clipped by 5 bases and J by 0 bases, with 14 bases between them. This CDR3 is built from 16 residues. The CDR3 loop is CASSPLDVSSYNEQFF. CDR3 nucleotides: TGTGCCAGTAGTCCTCTGGACGTGAGCTCCTACAATGAGCAGTTCTTC.

The chain joins TRBV5-1 to TRBJ2-1; possible D gene TRBD2, 6 bases. This CDR3 spans 16 amino acids. Trimming removed 0 bases from V and 4 bases from J, with 14 bases in between. Germline values: CDR1 SGHRS, CDR2 YFSETQ. CDR3 sequence: CASSLAGDSRYNEQFF. The CDR3, as DNA: TGCGCCAGCAGCTTGGCCGGGGACTCCCGGTACAATGAGCAGTTCTTC.

J is TRBJ2-7 and V is TRBV29-1; D may be TRBD2 (5 bases). Trimming stripped 3 bases from V and 2 bases from J, with 17 bases between. From germline, CDR1 is SQVTM and CDR2 ANQGSEA. The CDR3 is 15 amino acids. CDR3 loop: CSVEIPAVLTYEQYF. CDR3 nucleotides: TGCAGCGTTGAGATCCCAGCGGTTCTTACCTACGAGCAGTACTTC.

The chain couples TRBV7-9 to TRBJ1-1; D gene ambiguous. V was shortened by 1 base and J by 6 bases, with 12 bases between the two germline ends. The CDR3 is made up of 14 amino acids. CDR1 and CDR2 from the germline V gene are SEHNR and FQNEAQ (reference sequence). The CDR3 coding sequence is TGTGCCAGCAGCTTAGAAGCCGCCGGGGCTGAAGCTTTCTTT. This gives the protein CASSLEAAGAEAFF.

This clone occurred many times. The chain couples TRBV9 to TRBJ2-1; D remains unclear. In germline, CDR1 is SGDLS, CDR2 YYNGEE. The CDR3 is made up of 16 amino acids. The V end lost 0 bases, the J end lost 2 bases, and 12 bases lay between the germline ends. The CDR3 loop is CASSVAGGAAYNEQFF. The CDR3 nucleotides are TGTGCCAGCAGCGTAGCGGGCGGTGCCGCCTACAATGAGCAGTTCTTC.

The J gene is TRBJ1-2, the V gene TRBV18; D may be TRBD1 (5 bases). CDR3 length: 15 residues. The V gene lost 6 bases and the J gene lost 2 bases, with 16 bases spanning the gap. The germline gives CDR1 KGHSH, CDR2 LQKENI. The CDR3, as DNA: TGTGCCAGCTCTTCTGGGGCGCAGGGAAACTATGGCTACACCTTC. Protein: CASSSGAQGNYGYTF.

V and J are TRBV6-1 and TRBJ2-7, with 8 bases lining up with TRBD1. The CDR3 totals 17 residues. The trim removed 2 bases at V and 2 bases at J, leaving 11 bases unmatched. The V gene's germline CDR1 is MNHNS and CDR2 SASEGT. CDR3 amino acids: CASSERFLTGEPYEQYF. The CDR3 bases are TGTGCCAGCAGTGAACGTTTCTTGACAGGGGAACCCTACGAGCAGTACTTC.

V gene TRBV7-9 combines with J gene TRBJ1-4; no definite D call. This CDR3 has 16 amino acids. CDR1 and CDR2 (germline): SEHNR, FQNEAQ (reference sequence). Trimming stripped 5 bases from V and 0 bases from J, with 13 bases between. The CDR3 bases are TGTGCCAGCAGCAACGAGGGAACCGCAACTAATGAAAAACTGTTTTTT. Amino acid sequence: CASSNEGTATNEKLFF. Complete variable domain (other parts from reference TRBV7-9 and TRBJ1-4): DTGVSQNPRHKITKRGQNVTFRCDPISEHNRLYWYRQTLGQGPEFLTYFQNEAQLEKSRLLSDRFSAERPKGSFSTLEIQRTEQGDSAMYLCASSNEGTATNEKLFFGSGTQLSVL.

V gene TRBV6-5 combines with J gene TRBJ1-5; D is possibly TRBD1 (6 bases). V was shortened by 6 bases and J by 3 bases, with 9 bases between the two germline ends. Germline lookup yields CDR1 MNHEY and CDR2 SVGAGI. The CDR3 runs to 13 residues. The CDR3 is CASRRQVNQPQHF. Written as DNA, the CDR3 is TGTGCCAGCAGACGACAGGTCAATCAGCCCCAGCATTTT.

This clone came up a few times. The chain combines TRBV5-1 with TRBJ2-5; tentative D call: TRBD1 (6 bases). The CDR3 contains 14 residues. The germline V and J ends were trimmed by 4 bases and 1 base, with 11 bases remaining between them. The germline CDR1 and CDR2 sequences are SGHRS and YFSETQ. CDR3 nucleotides: TGCGCCAGCAGCCTGGACAGTACCCAAGAGACCCAGTACTTC. It specifies CASSLDSTQETQYF.

This rearrangement joins TRBV18 to TRBJ2-4; D uncertain. The CDR3 consists of 14 residues. CDR1 is KGHSH, CDR2 LQKENI, per germline. V lost 2 bases and J lost 5, with 10 bases in between. Written as DNA, the CDR3 is TGTGCCAGCTCACCAATCTACTCTGAAAACATTCAGTACTTC. This sequence encodes CASSPIYSENIQYF.

In the case of this clone: This sample also contains other DNA sequences that code for the same CDR3. The chain carries TRBV5-1 and TRBJ2-1, with 12 bases that match TRBD2. The CDR3 has 16 residues. The J segment lost 7 bases and the V segment lost 4 bases, leaving 9 bases of the junction unmatched. Germline assignment: CDR1 SGHRS and CDR2 YFSETQ. This CDR3 is CASSLVLAGGGNEQFF. DNA for the CDR3: TGCGCCAGCAGCCTAGTTCTAGCGGGAGGGGGGAATGAGCAGTTCTTC.

The chain carries TRBV5-1 and TRBJ2-3, with D maybe TRBD1 (5 bases). Germline CDR1 SGHRS, CDR2 YFSETQ. This CDR3 is 16 amino acids long. The V end lost 0 bases, the J end lost 0 bases, and 11 bases lay between the germline ends. CDR3 coding DNA: TGCGCCAGCAGCTTGGTAGGGGTTACTAGCACAGATACGCAGTATTTT. It translates to CASSLVGVTSTDTQYF.

The rearrangement uses TRBV5-1 and TRBJ1-2, with TRBD1 matching over 11 bases. Germline V lookup: CDR1 SGHRS, CDR2 YFSETQ. This CDR3 is 16 amino acids long. Unmatched junction bases numbered 7, after V lost 2 bases and J lost 4 bases. This chain's CDR3 is CASSFSDRGLGYGYTF. The CDR3 DNA follows: TGCGCCAGCAGCTTCTCGGACAGGGGGCTGGGCTATGGCTACACCTTC. The full variable domain, its missing parts supplied by reference TRBV5-1 and TRBJ1-2, is KAGVTQTPRYLIKTRGQQVTLSCSPISGHRSVSWYQQTPGQGLQFLFEYFSETQRNKGNFPGRFSGRQFSNSRSEMNVSTLELGDSALYLCASSFSDRGLGYGYTFGSGTRLTVV.

The chain has TRBV6-1 and TRBJ2-5, with D possibly matching TRBD2 (6 bases). Germline values: CDR1 MNHNS, CDR2 SASEGT. Trimming left V 7 bases short and J 5 bases short, with 14 bases between. The CDR3 is 13 residues long. The chain's CDR3 is CASTIGGRETQYF. The CDR3 nucleotides are TGTGCCAGCACAATCGGAGGGCGGGAGACCCAGTACTTC.

Comments on this clone: This may come from a read error, since a much larger clone is one base off. Other DNA sequences in this specimen translate into the identical CDR3. The chain has TRBV11-1 and TRBJ2-7; 7 positions match TRBD2. The junction had 4 bases not matched to a gene; V was cut back by 5 bases and J by 0 bases. Germline V CDR1 and CDR2: SGHAT, FQDESV (reference sequence). The CDR3 sequence is 14 residues long. Here the CDR3 DNA reads TGTGCCAGCAGCCATCAGCGGGACTCCTACGAGCAGTACTTC. Its translation is CASSHQRDSYEQYF.

This chain uses TRBV30 with TRBJ1-6; D is unclear. Per germline, CDR1 GTSNPN and CDR2 SVGIG (reference sequence). V was clipped by 4 bases and J by 4 bases, with 8 bases between them. The CDR3 loop spans 13 amino acids. The CDR3 sequence is CAWTDGYNSPLHF. CDR3 DNA: TGTGCCTGGACGGACGGGTATAATTCACCCCTCCACTTT. The entire variable domain, with the rest obtained from reference TRBV30 and TRBJ1-6, is as follows: SQTIHQWPATLVQPVGSPLSLECTVEGTSNPNLYWYRQAAGRGLQLLFYSVGIGQISSEVPQNLSASRPQDRQFILSSKKLLLSDSGFYLCAWTDGYNSPLHFGNGTRLTVT.

The gene calls are TRBV29-1 and TRBJ1-4, with D uncertain. CDR3 size: 11 residues. Trimming pared 7 bases from V and 6 bases from J, leaving 9 bases between. From germline, CDR1 is SQVTM and CDR2 ANQGSEA. As DNA, the CDR3 is TGCAGCGCGGAGCTGGATGAAAAACTGTTTTTT. Amino acids: CSAELDEKLFF.

This clone was picked up one time. V is TRBV15 and J is TRBJ2-5; 7 positions agree with TRBD2. Germline V gene lookup returns CDR1 LNHNV and CDR2 YYDKDF (reference sequence). This CDR3 is built from 15 residues. V lost 2 bases to trimming and J lost 6 bases; unmatched junction nucleotides: 9. CDR3 bases: TGTGCCACCAGCAGAAAGAGGGAGGGCCGTAAGACCCAGTACTTC. It codes for CATSRKREGRKTQYF.

The CDR3 DNA reads as TGTGCCAGCAGTGAAGGGGACAGGGTTCGGGAGCAGTACTTC. Encoded protein: CASSEGDRVREQYF. This sequence joins TRBV6-1 and TRBJ2-7, with 9 bases aligning to TRBD1. This CDR3 contains 14 residues. Trimming took 1 base from V and 7 from J; bases not matched to a gene: 5. Per germline, CDR1 MNHNS and CDR2 SASEGT.

By sample share, this clone is medium-sized. This sequence joins TRBV4-2 and TRBJ1-3, with 8 bases that match TRBD1. Germline lookup yields CDR1 LGHNA and CDR2 YNFKEQ. This CDR3 contains 17 residues. V dropped 1 base and J dropped 2; count of bases not matched to a gene: 7. Here the CDR3 reads CASSQAVLQGAGNTIYF. The CDR3 nucleotides are TGTGCCAGCAGCCAAGCCGTCTTACAGGGGGCTGGAAACACCATATATTTT.

This chain joins TRBV6-5 and TRBJ1-3, with D uncertain. The CDR3 totals 13 residues. Trimming shortened V by 5 bases and J by 0 bases, and 5 bases separated the two germline ends. The germline V gene encodes CDR1 MNHEY and CDR2 SVGAGI. CDR3 bases: TGTGCCAGCAGTATAGACTCTGGAAACACCATATATTTT. Residues: CASSIDSGNTIYF.